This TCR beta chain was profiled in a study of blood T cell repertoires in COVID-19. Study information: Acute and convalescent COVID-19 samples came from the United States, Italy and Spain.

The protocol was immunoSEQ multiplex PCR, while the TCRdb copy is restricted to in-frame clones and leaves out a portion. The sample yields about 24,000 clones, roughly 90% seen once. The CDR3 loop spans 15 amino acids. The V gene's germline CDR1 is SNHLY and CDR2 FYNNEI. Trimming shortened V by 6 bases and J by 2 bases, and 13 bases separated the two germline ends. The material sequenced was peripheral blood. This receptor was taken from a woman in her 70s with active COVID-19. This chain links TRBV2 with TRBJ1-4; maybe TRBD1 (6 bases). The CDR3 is CASSEQGMTNEKLFF. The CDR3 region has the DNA TGTGCCAGCAGCGAGCAGGGGATGACTAATGAAAAACTGTTTTTT.